This T cell receptor (beta chain) was retrieved from a study of blood T cells in healthy people across ages. General study results and limits: When set beside aged donors, long-lived donors presented more naive CD4+ cells and higher diversity. Shifts in expanded clonotypes may have been confounded by donor CMV status, which was unknown.

To note about this clonotype: Its cognate antigen is unknown. Just one base apart from a much larger clone, this may be a read error.

This CDR3 is built from 16 residues. Per the germline V gene, CDR1 is SGHKS and CDR2 is YYEKEE (reference sequence). Through a sample-barcoded 5' primer and a J-beta primer mix, a second PCR was run for roughly 6 to 12 cycles. Each TCR beta cDNA got a 12-nucleotide random molecular identifier. At least 2.5 million CDR3-containing paired-end reads were obtained per sample. A single record per CDR3 protein comes from TCRdb applying MiXCR to the 5' RACE reads. The table lists around 1,500,000 distinct CDR3 sequences, about 40% of them singletons, with roughly 7.9% in the top ten. The sequence was obtained from a woman aged 18 to 35 in good health. Sequencing was performed on blood. This chain joins TRBV5-5 and TRBJ2-1; 12 bases are shared with TRBD2. The assigned J gene may be wrong: the sequence end matches TRBJ2-7 better. The CDR3 sequence: CASSQRLAGAYNEQYF. Here the CDR3 DNA reads TGTGCCAGCAGCCAGAGACTAGCGGGAGCATACAATGAGCAGTACTTC.